The T cell receptor (beta chain) described here comes from a study of blood T cell repertoires in COVID-19. Study background: Some COVID-19 samples were acute and others convalescent; all came from the United States, Italy and Spain.

The repertoire was sequenced with immunoSEQ multiplex PCR; TCRdb's copy has only in-frame clones and lacks some. Of some 300,000 clones listed, 85% to 90% are singletons. After removal of 8 bases from V and 5 bases from J, the junction contained 16 bases not matched to a gene. The CDR3 is made up of 16 amino acids. Germline lookup yields CDR1 SGHVS and CDR2 FQNEAQ. This TCR came from a woman aged 50 to 60 with COVID-19, enrolled during active disease. The specimen was peripheral blood. The rearrangement links TRBV7-8 to TRBJ2-5, with TRBD2 identical over 8 bases. The CDR3 DNA follows: TGTGCCAGCCGGGTCGAATTCGGGAGGGCGGGGGAGACCCAGTACTTC. This gives the protein CASRVEFGRAGETQYF.